Below, 6 T cell receptor beta chains from the same sample are listed, as sequenced in a study of blood T cell repertoires in COVID-19. Clones were read by immunoSEQ multiplex PCR, and TCRdb kept only the in-frame ones, dropping some. The sample lists 300,000 to 500,000 clones; roughly 90% were seen once. The sequencing input was PBMCs or T cells enriched from blood (not recorded which). The receptor set was obtained from a middle-aged woman with acute COVID-19.

This rearrangement joins TRBV27 to TRBJ1-4; D is unresolved. CDR3 length: 14 residues. Germline assignment: CDR1 MNHEY and CDR2 SMNVEV (reference sequence). V was trimmed by 2 bases and J by 3 bases, leaving 7 bases between them. In DNA, the CDR3 is TGTGCCAGCAGTTTACCCGGGGCTAATGAAAAACTGTTTTTT. Its translation is CASSLPGANEKLFF.

The CDR3 DNA reads TGTGCCAGCAGTGAGCAGGGATCGGCCGGGGAGCTGTTTTTT. Translated, it gives CASSEQGSAGELFF. The chain is built from TRBV2 and TRBJ2-2, with D possibly matching TRBD1 (5 bases). In germline, CDR1 is SNHLY, CDR2 FYNNEI. Trimming took off 3 bases at V and 6 bases at J, with 11 bases between the two ends. The CDR3 totals 14 residues.

J is TRBJ1-2 and V is TRBV6-1; D might be TRBD1 (6 bases). This CDR3 contains 14 residues. Trimming cost V 2 bases and J 2 bases, with 9 bases left between them. The V gene's germline CDR1 is MNHNS and CDR2 SASEGT. As DNA, the CDR3 is TGTGCCAGCAGTGAAAGGGGGGGAAACTATGGCTACACCTTC. This codes for CASSERGGNYGYTF.

The chain carries TRBV3-1 (or the pseudogene TRBV3-2) and TRBJ1-1; 7 bases are a match to TRBD1. Germline values: CDR1 LGHDT, CDR2 YNNKEL (reference sequence). After removal of 1 base from V and 11 bases from J, the junction contained 13 bases not matched to a gene. The CDR3 length is 15 residues. The CDR3 DNA reads as TGTGCCAGCAGCCAAGGAGGGGGACAGCTAAGTGTTGCTTTCTTT. This encodes CASSQGGGQLSVAFF.

The V gene is TRBV11-2, the J gene TRBJ2-5, with D possibly being TRBD1 (5 bases). V lost 3 bases and J lost 9, with 20 bases in between. In germline, CDR1 is SGHAT, CDR2 FQNNGV. The CDR3 totals 15 residues. The CDR3 sequence is CASSFDVGQRRPQYF. The CDR3 nucleotides are TGTGCCAGCAGCTTCGATGTCGGACAACGCCGGCCCCAGTACTTC.

J is TRBJ1-2 and V is TRBV3-1 (or the pseudogene TRBV3-2); no definite D call. V lost 1 base, J lost 1 base, and 16 bases lay in between. Per the germline V gene, CDR1 is LGHDT and CDR2 is YNNKEL (reference sequence). This CDR3 spans 17 amino acids. The CDR3 loop reads CASSQGAVAPINYGYTF. The CDR3 coding sequence is TGTGCCAGCAGCCAAGGGGCGGTAGCGCCGATTAACTATGGCTACACCTTC.